The 13 T cell receptor beta chains given below trace back to one sample, sequenced in a study of T cells in Graves' hyperthyroidism and ophthalmopathy. Authors of the study amplified TCR beta CDR3 regions from RNA transcripts. First-round RT-PCR of the TCR CDR3 relied on the HTBI primer set. TCRdb re-called the multiplex PCR reads with MiXCR, one entry per CDR3 protein. The profile shows fewer than 700,000 distinct CDR3 sequences, around 15% of them singletons. The sequenced material came from blood. These TCRs come from a woman aged 25 to 39 with Graves' hyperthyroidism.

This clonotype was seen more than once but under ten times. V gene TRBV5-1 combines with J gene TRBJ2-5; D remains unclear. V lost 0 bases to trimming and J lost 4 bases, with 10 bases between them. Germline V CDR1 and CDR2: SGHRS, YFSETQ. The CDR3 covers 14 residues. The CDR3: CASSLGRPPETQYF. As DNA, the CDR3 is TGCGCCAGCAGCTTGGGCCGGCCGCCAGAGACCCAGTACTTC.

On this clonotype itself: One end of the junction fails to match germline, which may point to a read error. The chain joins TRBV28 to TRBJ2-2; a weak D match, TRBD2 (5 bases). This CDR3 has 12 amino acids. CDR1 MDHEN and CDR2 SYDVKM come from the germline V gene. In DNA form, the CDR3 reads TGTGCCAGCAACTCCCTCACGAGGGAGCCGTTTTTT. Protein: CASNSLTREPFF.

The genes are TRBV6-5 and TRBJ2-3, with 10 bases matching TRBD1. Germline V gene lookup returns CDR1 MNHEY and CDR2 SVGAGI. Germline trimming cut 2 bases from V and 0 bases from J; bases unmatched to any gene: 8. The CDR3 spans 18 residues. The CDR3 loop is CASSYTAPGQGSTDTQYF. CDR3 sequence (DNA): TGTGCCAGCAGTTACACCGCCCCGGGACAGGGGAGCACAGATACGCAGTATTTT.

V gene TRBV20-1 combines with J gene TRBJ2-1; TRBD1 matches 8 bases. Germline CDR1 and CDR2: DFQATT and SNEGSKA (reference sequence). V dropped 1 base and J dropped 3; count of bases not matched to a gene: 11. The CDR3 covers 17 residues. The CDR3 sequence is CSARVDLGQGDYNEQFF. The CDR3 bases are TGCAGTGCTAGAGTCGACTTAGGACAGGGTGACTACAATGAGCAGTTCTTC.

This clonotype was recorded many times. The chain combines TRBV28 with TRBJ2-7; 9 bases map to TRBD2. The CDR3 covers 16 residues. Germline assignment: CDR1 MDHEN and CDR2 SYDVKM. The V segment lost 3 bases and the J segment 5 bases; nucleotides outside the gene matches: 11. The CDR3 spells CASSFSSAGGLNEQYF. DNA for the CDR3: TGTGCCAGCAGTTTTTCCTCAGCGGGAGGTCTCAACGAGCAGTACTTC.

This clonotype is a singleton in its sample. This may stem from a read error, because a much larger clone lies one nucleotide away. The J gene is TRBJ2-2, the V gene TRBV7-2, with D possibly matching TRBD1 (7 bases). The CDR3 spans 12 residues. CDR1 and CDR2 from the germline V gene are SGHTA and FQGNSA. CDR3 in DNA: TGTGCCAGCAGCTTTTATCAGGGGGGGCTGTTTTTT. It encodes CASSFYQGGLFF. The whole variable domain, remainder taken from reference TRBV7-2 and TRBJ2-2, is GAGVSQSPSNKVTEKGKDVELRCDPISGHTALYWYRQSLGQGLEFLIYFQGNSAPDKSGLPSDRFSAERTGGSVSTLTIQRTQQEDSAVYLCASSFYQGGLFFGEGSRLTVL.

This clonotype was observed many times. The CDR3 reads CASSTRQDRHEQYF. CDR3 nucleotides: TGTGCCAGCAGTACCAGACAGGATCGGCACGAGCAGTACTTC. The genes are TRBV7-9 and TRBJ2-7; perhaps TRBD1 as D (6 bases). V was trimmed by 6 bases and J by 5 bases, leaving 17 bases between them. There are 14 residues in the CDR3. The germline V gene has CDR1 SEHNR and CDR2 FQNEAQ (reference sequence).

The chain recombines TRBV27 with TRBJ2-5; 10 bases fit TRBD1. This CDR3 is 14 amino acids long. J gave up 7 bases and V 3 bases, and 5 bases lay outside the gene matches. Per germline, CDR1 MNHEY and CDR2 SMNVEV (reference sequence). The CDR3 DNA sequence: TGTGCCAGCAGTTTCGGGACAGGGGTTGCGACCCAGTACTTC. Amino acids: CASSFGTGVATQYF.

The chain links TRBV12-3 or TRBV12-4 to TRBJ2-7; the match to TRBD2 covers 7 bases. With V trimmed by 4 bases and J by 3 bases, 6 bases remained unmatched. The CDR3 extends over 14 amino acids. The CDR3 region is CASSSGLVFYEQYF. The CDR3 DNA is TGTGCCAGCAGTTCTGGACTAGTGTTCTACGAGCAGTACTTC.

The chain combines TRBV13 with TRBJ1-2; D is unresolved. The length of the CDR3 is 12 residues. CDR1 is PRHDT and CDR2 is FYEKMQ in the germline V gene (reference sequence). Trimming removed 4 bases from V and 8 bases from J, with 11 bases in between. The CDR3 sequence is CASSYELGGYTF. CDR3 DNA sequence: TGTGCCAGCAGCTACGAATTGGGAGGCTACACCTTC.

In its sample, this clonotype was seen a few times. CDR3 protein: CSVSTGSWDDEQFF. CDR3 in DNA: TGCAGCGTTTCTACAGGGTCTTGGGATGATGAGCAGTTCTTC. The rearrangement links TRBV29-1 to TRBJ2-1, with D tentatively TRBD1 (6 bases). CDR3 size: 14 residues. With 5 bases removed from V and 8 bases from J, the gap between germline ends came to 19 bases. Germline values: CDR1 SQVTM, CDR2 ANQGSEA.

This clonotype was detected ten times or more. The chain has TRBV6-1 and TRBJ2-7; TRBD2 aligns across 9 bases. This CDR3 comprises 14 residues. Trimming removed 8 bases from V and 6 bases from J; junction bases left unmatched: 11. Germline V gene lookup returns CDR1 MNHNS and CDR2 SASEGT. CDR3 amino acids: CASAIVAGAPEQYF. CDR3 DNA sequence: TGTGCCAGCGCAATAGTAGCGGGAGCCCCCGAGCAGTACTTC.

This clonotype has just a few counts. The chain couples TRBV7-9 to TRBJ1-3, with D uncertain. Germline loops: CDR1 SEHNR, CDR2 FQNEAQ (reference sequence). V was pared by 1 base and J by 0 bases, with 10 bases between. CDR3 length equals 16 residues. CDR3 sequence reads: CASSLGSTASGNTIYF. CDR3 DNA sequence: TGTGCCAGCAGCTTAGGTTCCACCGCCTCTGGAAACACCATATATTTT.